These T cell receptor beta chains were read from a single sample in a study of blood T cell repertoires in COVID-19. The protocol was immunoSEQ multiplex PCR, while the TCRdb copy is restricted to in-frame clones and leaves out a portion. This table holds about 300,000 clones, around 92% found once. Specimen: PBMCs or T cells enriched from blood (not recorded which). Source of these receptors: a woman aged 50 to 65 who had been exposed to COVID-19. The CDR3 runs from the conserved cysteine through the conserved F or W. D genes are given only for firm matches. Clone size is shown for a subset of rows, as once, few, many or a class of expanded clone.

d_call	cdr3_length	clone_size	j_call	v_call	cdr3_aa	cdr3_nt
NA	17	once	TRBJ1-2	TRBV4-1	CASSHQLRTESVYGYTF	TGCGCCAGCAGCCACCAACTCCGGACAGAGAGCGTCTATGGCTACACCTTC
TRBD1	17	once	TRBJ1-2	TRBV4-1	CASSQDDRDSVIYGYTF	TGCGCCAGCAGCCAAGATGACCGGGACAGTGTTATCTATGGCTACACCTTC
TRBD2	17	NA	TRBJ2-7	TRBV19	CASSSGTSGATYYEQYF	TGTGCCAGTAGTTCCGGGACTAGCGGGGCTACCTACTACGAGCAGTACTTC
NA	14	NA	TRBJ2-2	TRBV2	CASLGRGRTGELFF	TGTGCCAGCCTAGGCAGGGGCCGAACCGGGGAGCTGTTTTTT
NA	16	once	TRBJ1-3	TRBV29-1	CSVDDRNQRSGNTIYF	TGCAGCGTGGATGACAGGAATCAAAGATCTGGAAACACCATATATTTT
TRBD2	15	NA	TRBJ2-7	TRBV6-5	CASSDLGGALYEQYF	TGTGCCAGCAGCGATCTCGGGGGGGCCCTCTACGAGCAGTACTTC
NA	13	NA	TRBJ2-5	TRBV10-3	CAIGIGVGETQYF	TGTGCCATCGGTATAGGGGTCGGGGAGACCCAGTACTTC
NA	17	NA	TRBJ1-1	TRBV7-2	CASSFLAGVGVGPEAFF	TGTGCCAGCAGCTTTTTGGCAGGGGTAGGCGTGGGGCCCGAAGCTTTCTTT
TRBD1	17	NA	TRBJ2-7	TRBV27	CASSPTGVVGLDYEQYF	TGTGCCAGCAGTCCCACAGGGGTTGTTGGGTTGGACTACGAGCAGTACTTC
NA	17	NA	TRBJ2-7	TRBV4-1	CASSQDSSGHILYEQYF	TGCGCCAGCAGCCAAGATTCGTCGGGACACATTCTCTACGAGCAGTACTTC
TRBD1	13	NA	TRBJ1-5	TRBV7-9	CASSSGQVTTQHF	TGTGCCAGCAGCTCAGGACAGGTCACGACCCAGCATTTT
NA	15	NA	TRBJ1-1	TRBV19	CASSNPSGGSNMAFF	TGTGCCAGTAGTAACCCCTCGGGGGGCTCGAATATGGCTTTCTTT
NA	12	NA	TRBJ1-1	TRBV5-8	CASSLDRPEAFF	TGTGCCAGCAGCTTGGACAGACCTGAAGCTTTCTTT
TRBD1	17	NA	TRBJ1-1	TRBV28	CASNSGQGALLVTEAFF	TGTGCCAGCAACTCGGGACAGGGGGCCCTTTTGGTCACTGAAGCTTTCTTT
NA	13	NA	TRBJ1-2	TRBV2	CASSEDKDYGYTF	TGTGCCAGCAGTGAGGACAAGGACTATGGCTACACCTTC
TRBD1	14	NA	TRBJ2-1	TRBV6-5	CASRGTDSYNEQFF	TGTGCCAGCAGGGGGACAGACTCCTACAATGAGCAGTTCTTC
NA	14	NA	TRBJ2-5	TRBV18	CASSPPASRETQYF	TGTGCCAGCTCACCACCGGCTAGCAGGGAGACCCAGTACTTC
NA	19	NA	TRBJ2-2	TRBV19	CASSIGSGLRVMDTGELFF	TGTGCCAGTAGTATCGGTTCAGGGTTACGAGTTATGGACACCGGGGAGCTGTTTTTT
TRBD2	13	once	TRBJ2-5	TRBV5-1	CASSLGLGETQYF	TGCGCCAGCAGCCTTGGACTAGGAGAGACCCAGTACTTC
NA	15	NA	TRBJ1-5	TRBV28	CASSIRGLGNQPQHF	TGTGCCAGCTCTATAAGGGGGTTGGGGAATCAGCCCCAGCATTTT
NA	11	NA	TRBJ2-1	TRBV27	CASSLGPEQFF	TGTGCCAGCAGTTTAGGGCCGGAGCAGTTCTTC
TRBD2	15	NA	TRBJ2-7	TRBV28	CASRLQRGGSYEQYF	TGTGCCAGCAGACTTCAGCGGGGGGGTTCCTACGAGCAGTACTTC
NA	15	NA	TRBJ2-1	TRBV2	CASSDRTASYNEQFF	TGTGCCAGCAGTGACAGGACAGCCTCCTACAATGAGCAGTTCTTC
NA	13	once	TRBJ2-7	TRBV27	CASSSFQAHEQYF	TGTGCCAGCAGTTCCTTCCAAGCCCACGAGCAGTACTTC
NA	16	NA	TRBJ2-7	TRBV4-1	CASSQYGLGGTYEQYF	TGCGCCAGCAGCCAATACGGACTAGGGGGAACCTACGAGCAGTACTTC
NA	14	NA	TRBJ1-5	TRBV19	CASSTTGSNQPQHF	TGTGCCAGTAGTACGACCGGGAGCAATCAGCCCCAGCATTTT
NA	14	once	TRBJ2-3	TRBV9	CASSVSGSTDTQYF	TGTGCCAGCAGCGTCTCGGGATCCACAGATACGCAGTATTTT
TRBD1	15	few	TRBJ2-2	TRBV5-1	CASRQGPANTGELFF	TGCGCCAGCAGACAGGGGCCGGCGAACACCGGGGAGCTGTTTTTT
TRBD2	15	NA	TRBJ2-5	TRBV10-3	CAISEKRGGQETQYF	TGTGCCATCAGTGAGAAGCGCGGGGGGCAAGAGACCCAGTACTTC
TRBD2	15	once	TRBJ2-3	TRBV9	CASSVAGLALNTQYF	TGTGCCAGCAGCGTAGCAGGACTAGCCTTAAATACGCAGTATTTT
TRBD2	15	NA	TRBJ2-3	TRBV10-3	CAISDLAGGFDTQYF	TGTGCCATCAGTGACCTAGCGGGGGGTTTTGATACGCAGTATTTT
NA	13	NA	TRBJ2-5	TRBV12-3/TRBV12-4	CASGRDSQETQYF	TGTGCCAGCGGGCGCGACAGCCAAGAGACCCAGTACTTC
NA	16	NA	TRBJ1-2	TRBV6-5	CASSYSEGPNNYGYTF	TGTGCCAGCAGTTACTCAGAGGGTCCTAATAACTATGGCTACACCTTC
NA	12	NA	TRBJ2-7	TRBV6-4	CASDTTGYEQYF	TGTGCCAGCGATACCACAGGCTACGAGCAGTACTTC
NA	14	NA	TRBJ1-1	TRBV9	CASSVVGVSTEAFF	TGTGCCAGCAGCGTAGTCGGGGTATCGACTGAAGCTTTCTTT
TRBD1	15	NA	TRBJ1-2	TRBV3-1/TRBV3-2	CASSPLGAGGYGYTF	TGTGCCAGCAGCCCTTTAGGGGCAGGGGGTTATGGCTACACCTTC
NA	17	once	TRBJ2-1	TRBV1	CTSSQDPGGGASNEQFF	TGCACCAGCAGCCAAGATCCAGGCGGGGGGGCATCCAATGAGCAGTTCTTC
NA	15	once	TRBJ2-5	TRBV5-1	CASSLAGGLGETQYF	TGCGCCAGCAGCTTGGCGGGGGGCCTAGGGGAGACCCAGTACTTC
TRBD1	16	NA	TRBJ2-2	TRBV13	CASSLLGQGYTGELFF	TGTGCCAGCAGCTTACTGGGACAGGGCTACACCGGGGAGCTGTTTTTT
NA	15	NA	TRBJ1-6	TRBV5-1	CASSLWSSYNSPLHF	TGCGCCAGCAGCTTGTGGAGCTCCTATAATTCACCCCTCCACTTT
NA	14	NA	TRBJ1-5	TRBV5-1	CASSYDRPDQPQHF	TGCGCCAGCAGCTATGACAGGCCGGATCAGCCCCAGCATTTT
TRBD1	14	once	TRBJ2-3	TRBV2	CASKGQAMTDTQYF	TGTGCCAGCAAGGGACAGGCCATGACAGATACGCAGTATTTT